This TCR beta chain was sequenced in a study of blood T cell repertoires in COVID-19. Across the whole study: T cells, B-cell-depleted T cells, or PBMCs supplied cDNA or gDNA.

This clone was seen a handful of times. The CDR3 extends over 14 amino acids. In the original processing: The authors estimated nucleated cell counts from reference gene primer amplification. Sequencing was performed with immunoSEQ multiplex PCR; in TCRdb, only in-frame clones are kept and a portion is missing. D and trimming were read from the DNA, whereas the V and J calls and clone size are those reported in that table. The sample has about 96,000 clones; less than 85% are singletons. Sequenced: peripheral blood. This clonotype originated in a woman aged 60-70 years with acute or convalescent COVID-19. This chain links TRBV21-1 with TRBJ1-2; the table gives TRBD1 as D, unverified against the DNA. TRBV21-1 is a known pseudogene. CDR3 bases: TGTGCCACCGACAGGGTGGGAGCTAACTATGGCTACACCTTC. Protein product: CATDRVGANYGYTF.